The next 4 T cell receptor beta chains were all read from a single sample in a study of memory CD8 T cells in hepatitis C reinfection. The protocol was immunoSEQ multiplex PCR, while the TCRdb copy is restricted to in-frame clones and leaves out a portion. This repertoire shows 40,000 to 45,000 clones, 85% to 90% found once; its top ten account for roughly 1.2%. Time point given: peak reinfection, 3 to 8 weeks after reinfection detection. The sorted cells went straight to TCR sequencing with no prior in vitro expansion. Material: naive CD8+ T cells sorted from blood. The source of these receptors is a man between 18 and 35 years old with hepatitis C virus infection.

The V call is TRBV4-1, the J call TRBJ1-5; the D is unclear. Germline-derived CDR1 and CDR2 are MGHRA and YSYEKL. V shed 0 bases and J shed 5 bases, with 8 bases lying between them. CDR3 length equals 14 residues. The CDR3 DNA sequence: TGCGCCAGCAGCCAAGAGAGTACGTATCAGCCCCAGCATTTT. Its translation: CASSQESTYQPQHF.

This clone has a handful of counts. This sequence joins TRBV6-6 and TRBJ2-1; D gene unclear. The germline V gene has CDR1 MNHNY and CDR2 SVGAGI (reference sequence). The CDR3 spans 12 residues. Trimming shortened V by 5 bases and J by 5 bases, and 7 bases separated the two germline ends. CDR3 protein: CASSPLHNEQFF. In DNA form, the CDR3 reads TGTGCCAGCAGTCCACTACACAATGAGCAGTTCTTC.

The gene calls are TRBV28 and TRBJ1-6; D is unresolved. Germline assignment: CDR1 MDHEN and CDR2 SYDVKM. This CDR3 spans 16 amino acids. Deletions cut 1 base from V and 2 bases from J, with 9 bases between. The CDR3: CASSLFGETYNSPLHF. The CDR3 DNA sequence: TGTGCCAGCAGTTTATTTGGGGAGACCTATAATTCACCCCTCCACTTT.

CDR3 residues: CASSRDFSGWSQPQHF. CDR3 bases: TGTGCCAGCTCACGGGATTTTTCGGGGTGGTCTCAGCCCCAGCATTTT. The chain joins TRBV18 to TRBJ1-5; D is ambiguous. Germline CDR1 is KGHSH and CDR2 is LQKENI. The V end was cut by 4 bases, the J end by 6 bases, with 19 bases between. This CDR3 comprises 16 residues.